The entry below gives a single TCR beta chain sequence along with its context. The antigen is not known. CDR1 is LGHNT and CDR2 is FRNRAP in the germline V gene. V lost 9 bases to trimming and J lost 5 bases; unmatched junction nucleotides: 12. The CDR3 loop spans 14 amino acids. Assays examined about 9.1 x 10^4 TCR templates per sample. Profiling relied on immunoSEQ multiplex PCR, and the TCRdb table lists in-frame clones only, not all of them. The sample contains 80,000 to 130,000 clones, about 91% of which appear only once. This specimen belongs to a study of siplizumab effects on memory and regulatory T cells. General observations from the study: Memory cells seemed less diverse than naive T cells, which also seemed major contributors to the alloresponse. An assignable phenotype, naive or memory, was missing from roughly 83-96% of proliferating CD4+ or CD8+ clones.

The receptor comes from a human donor in good health. Some clones in this sample may be carry-over from other donors' samples. The V gene is TRBV12-5, the J gene TRBJ2-5; TRBD1 matches at 7 bases. Sequencing was done on a sample of CD4+ T cells sorted from blood. This CDR3 is CASSLTGNFETQYF. CDR3 in DNA: TGTGCTAGCTCATTGACAGGGAATTTCGAGACCCAGTACTTC. The variable domain in full, with the rest retrieved from reference TRBV12-5 and TRBJ2-5, is DARVTQTPRHKVTEMGQEVTMRCQPILGHNTVFWYRQTMMQGLELLAYFRNRAPLDDSGMPKDRFSAEMPDATLATLKIQPSEPRDSAVYFCASSLTGNFETQYFGPGTRLLVL.